The 28 T cell receptor beta chains below come from one sample, sequenced in a study of shared clonotypes between healthy human individuals. The data were produced by immunoSEQ multiplex PCR, yet TCRdb's version contains in-frame clones alone and is incomplete. Of under 2,500,000 clones in the sample, around 95% are singletons; the top ten hold about 0.13%. Sequencing was performed on naive CD4+ T cells sorted from blood. Subset here: CD45RA+ positively selected. The source of these receptors is a man younger than 35 in good health.

The V gene is TRBV11-2, the J gene TRBJ2-7, with TRBD1 identical over 10 bases. From germline, CDR1 is SGHAT and CDR2 FQNNGV. J gave up 7 bases and V 5 bases, and 20 bases lay outside the gene matches. There are 18 residues in the CDR3. The CDR3, as DNA: TGTGCCAGCAGCCCCGGGACAGGGGCCCGAGGAAGGCGAGGGGAGCAGTACTTC. Its protein is CASSPGTGARGRRGEQYF.

The chain employs TRBV5-4 and TRBJ1-3; D remains unclear. Looked up from germline, CDR1 is SGHNT and CDR2 is YYREEE (reference sequence). The V end was cut by 6 bases, the J end by 0 bases, with 7 bases between. CDR3 length equals 13 residues. CDR3 region: CASKLISGNTIYF. CDR3 in DNA: TGTGCCAGCAAGCTTATCTCTGGAAACACCATATATTTT.

The genes are TRBV14 and TRBJ1-2; D may be TRBD1 (5 bases). The germline V gene encodes CDR1 SGHDN and CDR2 FVKESK. V lost 5 bases and J 4 bases, leaving 11 bases between the germline ends. The CDR3 loop spans 13 amino acids. The CDR3: CASSATGSYGYTF. In DNA, the CDR3 is TGTGCCAGCAGCGCCACAGGTTCCTATGGCTACACCTTC.

The chain carries TRBV5-1 and TRBJ2-1; D may be TRBD1 or TRBD2 (7 bases each). CDR1 SGHRS and CDR2 YFSETQ come from the germline V gene. The CDR3 runs to 18 residues. Deletions cut 3 bases from V and 4 bases from J, with 23 bases between. The CDR3 nucleotides are TGCGCCAGCAGCTCCCACCCCCCAGGGGGAGGGCCATACAATGAGCAGTTCTTC. This sequence encodes CASSSHPPGGGPYNEQFF.

Details on this clone: The identical CDR3 is also encoded by other nucleotide sequences in the sample. This rearrangement joins TRBV4-1 to TRBJ1-2; no clear D gene. Trimming shortened V by 1 base and J by 4 bases, and 4 bases separated the two germline ends. Germline values: CDR1 MGHRA, CDR2 YSYEKL. The CDR3 is 12 amino acids. The DNA for the CDR3 is TGCGCCAGCAGCCAAGCCGGCTATGGCTACACCTTC. It codes for CASSQAGYGYTF.

The chain combines TRBV19 with TRBJ1-1, with D possibly matching TRBD1 (5 bases). Trimming shortened V by 4 bases and J by 0 bases, and 12 bases separated the two germline ends. The CDR3 extends over 15 amino acids. From germline, CDR1 is LNHDA and CDR2 SQIVND (reference sequence). In DNA, the CDR3 is TGTGCCAGTAGTACTCCCCCGGGGGTGAACACTGAAGCTTTCTTT. It yields the protein CASSTPPGVNTEAFF. Variable domain in full (rest from reference TRBV19 and TRBJ1-1): DGGITQSPKYLFRKEGQNVTLSCEQNLNHDAMYWYRQDPGQGLRLIYYSQIVNDFQKGDIAEGYSVSREKKESFPLTVTSAQKNPTAFYLCASSTPPGVNTEAFFGQGTRLTVV.

The chain is built from TRBV5-5 and TRBJ2-7; 11 nucleotides agree with TRBD2. The CDR3 is 14 residues long. Germline assignment: CDR1 SGHKS and CDR2 YYEKEE (reference sequence). Losses at the gene ends were 6 bases for V and 3 bases for J; bases not matched to a gene: 5. CDR3 nucleotide sequence: TGTGCCAGCAACCTACTAGCGGGAGTCTACGAGCAGTACTTC. It encodes CASNLLAGVYEQYF.

This clone was found once. V and J are TRBV5-4 and TRBJ1-2; maybe TRBD1 (5 bases). With 4 bases removed from V and 4 bases from J, the gap between germline ends came to 17 bases. CDR1 and CDR2 from the germline V gene are SGHNT and YYREEE (reference sequence). The CDR3 has 15 residues. CDR3 sequence reads: CASSGGAWGSYGYTF. CDR3 bases: TGTGCCAGCAGCGGGGGTGCGTGGGGAAGCTATGGCTACACCTTC.

V is TRBV5-4 and J is TRBJ2-7; D possibly matches TRBD1 or TRBD2 (5 bases each). Trimming pared 6 bases from V and 5 bases from J, leaving 18 bases between. Germline CDR1 reads SGHNT; CDR2 reads YYREEE (reference sequence). The CDR3 is 14 amino acids. CDR3 residues: CASTRGVGDDEQYF. CDR3 nucleotide sequence: TGTGCCAGCACCCGAGGGGTGGGGGACGACGAGCAGTACTTC. Looking up the rest from reference TRBV5-4 and TRBJ2-7 gives the full variable domain: ETGVTQSPTHLIKTRGQQVTLRCSSQSGHNTVSWYQQALGQGPQFIFQYYREEENGRGNFPPRFSGLQFPNYSSELNVNALELDDSALYLCASTRGVGDDEQYFGPGTRLTVT.

The V and J genes are TRBV5-8 and TRBJ2-5; 9 nucleotides align to TRBD1. The trim removed 4 bases at V and 5 bases at J, leaving 9 bases unmatched. The germline V gene has CDR1 SGHTS and CDR2 YDEGEE. The CDR3 covers 15 residues. CDR3 nucleotide sequence: TGTGCCAGCAGCGGCGGGACAGGGAATTGGGAGACCCAGTACTTC. This codes for CASSGGTGNWETQYF.

This clone was recorded only once. The rearrangement links TRBV10-2 to TRBJ1-4; 7 bases line up with TRBD1. V lost 5 bases to trimming and J lost 8 bases; unmatched junction nucleotides: 5. Germline-derived CDR1 and CDR2 are WSHSY and SAAADI. The CDR3 length is 13 residues. CDR3 sequence: CASSRQGGEKLFF. CDR3 nucleotides: TGCGCCAGCAGTAGACAGGGCGGAGAAAAACTGTTTTTT.

The chain employs TRBV9 and TRBJ1-6; 9 nucleotides agree with TRBD1. The V gene's germline CDR1 is SGDLS and CDR2 YYNGEE. The CDR3 sequence is 18 residues long. V was clipped by 4 bases and J by 2 bases; unmatched bases: 10. Written as DNA, the CDR3 is TGTGCCAGCAGCCCAGACCGACAGGGGGAAGCCTATAATTCACCCCTCCACTTT. It is translated as CASSPDRQGEAYNSPLHF.

The chain couples TRBV4-3 to TRBJ2-7; possibly TRBD2 for D (5 bases). This CDR3 comprises 14 residues. Germline V CDR1 and CDR2: LGHNA, YSLEER. V shed 4 bases and J shed 5 bases, with 15 bases lying between them. CDR3 protein: CASSPSSRVDEQYF. In nucleotides, the CDR3 is TGCGCCAGCAGCCCTTCTAGCCGTGTCGACGAGCAGTACTTC.

In its sample, this clone was seen a few times. The sample carries other DNA sequences with the same CDR3. This sequence joins TRBV7-9 and TRBJ1-5; D unclear. V dropped 5 bases and J dropped 7 bases, with 9 bases sitting between them. The CDR3 contains 12 residues. CDR1 and CDR2 (germline): SEHNR, FQNEAQ (reference sequence). The CDR3: CASSLEGQPQHF. CDR3 nucleotide sequence: TGTGCCAGCAGCCTTGAAGGGCAGCCCCAGCATTTT.

The rearrangement links TRBV6-1 to TRBJ1-6, with 9 bases that match TRBD1. Looked up from germline, CDR1 is MNHNS and CDR2 is SASEGT. J was trimmed by 6 bases and V by 5 bases; bases with no gene match: 5. This CDR3 has 15 residues. CDR3 in DNA: TGTGCCAGCAGTCCCGGGACAGGGCGTAATTCACCCCTCCACTTT. Translation: CASSPGTGRNSPLHF.

CDR3 amino acids: CASSESRGWSQPQHF. The CDR3 coding sequence is TGTGCCAGCAGTGAATCGAGGGGGTGGAGTCAGCCCCAGCATTTT. The chain joins TRBV6-1 to TRBJ1-5; a possible D gene is TRBD1 (6 bases). Looked up from germline, CDR1 is MNHNS and CDR2 is SASEGT. Trimming removed 2 bases at V and 6 bases at J, with 14 bases between. The CDR3 extends over 15 amino acids.

The chain recombines TRBV30 with TRBJ2-5, with 9 bases matching TRBD2. The CDR3 covers 16 residues. V lost 0 bases to trimming and J lost 5 bases; unmatched junction nucleotides: 10. The germline V gene has CDR1 GTSNPN and CDR2 SVGIG (reference sequence). This chain's CDR3 is CAWSVGTSSGGETQYF. In DNA form, the CDR3 reads TGTGCCTGGAGTGTAGGGACTAGCTCTGGGGGGGAGACCCAGTACTTC.

The V call is TRBV12-5, the J call TRBJ2-3; maybe TRBD1 (5 bases). Trimming pared 2 bases from V and 2 bases from J, leaving 29 bases between. The germline gives CDR1 LGHNT, CDR2 FRNRAP. CDR3 length: 21 residues. The chain's CDR3 is CASGLRAKLGETENNTDTQYF. The CDR3, as DNA: TGTGCTAGTGGTTTGCGGGCAAAGTTGGGTGAGACAGAAAATAACACAGATACGCAGTATTTT.

On this clone: One junction end does not reproduce the germline sequence, and a read error may be involved. The chain combines TRBV7-7 with TRBJ2-1, with D perhaps TRBD1 or TRBD2 (5 bases each). This CDR3 comprises 14 residues. The germline CDR1 and CDR2 sequences are SSHAT and FNYEAQ (reference sequence). CDR3 in amino acids: CASSPGASGNEQFF. CDR3 in DNA: TGTGCTAGCAGCCCTGGGGCGAGCGGCAATGAGCAGTTCTTC.

The V and J genes are TRBV29-1 and TRBJ2-3, with 8 positions matching TRBD1. The V and J ends lost 7 bases and 2 bases, in that order; junction bases with no gene match: 8. Germline V gene data show CDR1 as SQVTM and CDR2 as ANQGSEA. The CDR3 extends over 14 amino acids. The CDR3 nucleotides read TGCAGCGGCGCATACAGGGGGGACACAGATACGCAGTATTTT. It specifies CSGAYRGDTDTQYF.

V and J are TRBV5-4 and TRBJ2-5; D might be TRBD2 (6 bases). The V and J ends lost 4 bases and 3 bases respectively, with 13 bases between them. CDR3 length: 14 amino acids. The germline gives CDR1 SGHNT, CDR2 YYREEE (reference sequence). The CDR3 DNA reads as TGTGCCAGCAGCCTCCCTGGGGGGAAAGAGACCCAGTACTTC. Its protein is CASSLPGGKETQYF.

The V call is TRBV5-1, the J call TRBJ1-5; D remains unclear. The CDR3 loop spans 12 amino acids. V shed 3 bases and J shed 0 bases, with 1 base lying between them. Germline values: CDR1 SGHRS, CDR2 YFSETQ. The CDR3 is CASSYSNQPQHF. The CDR3, as DNA: TGCGCCAGCAGCTATAGCAATCAGCCCCAGCATTTT.

V is TRBV7-9 and J is TRBJ2-3; 11 nucleotides align to TRBD2. The germline gives CDR1 SEHNR, CDR2 FQNEAQ (reference sequence). The CDR3 is 15 residues long. With 5 bases clipped from V and 3 bases from J, the junction kept 4 bases outside the gene matches. CDR3 DNA sequence: TGTGCCAGCAGCAAGGGACTAGCGGATACAGATACGCAGTATTTT. It encodes CASSKGLADTDTQYF.

The chain carries TRBV7-9 and TRBJ1-4; D unresolved. The CDR3 extends over 16 amino acids. V lost 4 bases and J lost 0, with 12 bases in between. Germline assignment: CDR1 SEHNR and CDR2 FQNEAQ (reference sequence). CDR3 DNA: TGTGCCAGCAGCTCCTTGGATGTAGCAACTAATGAAAAACTGTTTTTT. Residues: CASSSLDVATNEKLFF.

V is TRBV10-3 and J is TRBJ2-5; TRBD2 matches 12 bases. This CDR3 comprises 15 residues. From germline, CDR1 is ENHRY and CDR2 SYGVKD. V trimming: 0 bases; J trimming: 4 bases; junction bases outside the gene matches: 0. The CDR3 here is CAISESGLAGETQYF. The CDR3 DNA reads TGTGCCATCAGTGAGTCGGGACTAGCGGGAGAGACCCAGTACTTC.

Details on this clone: This sample includes further DNA sequences coding for the same CDR3. The chain links TRBV2 to TRBJ2-3, with D unclear. Germline V gene sequence: CDR1 SNHLY, CDR2 FYNNEI. Trimming cost V 4 bases and J 2 bases, with 1 base left between them. This CDR3 is 11 amino acids long. CDR3 protein: CASSVTDTQYF. In nucleotides, the CDR3 is TGTGCCAGCAGTGTCACAGATACGCAGTATTTT.

CDR3 DNA: TGTGCCAGCAGCCCGGGCCTGCAGGACACTGAAGCTTTCTTT. Encoded protein: CASSPGLQDTEAFF. The J gene is TRBJ1-1, the V gene TRBV11-1; D not certain. The CDR3 totals 14 residues. The V and J ends lost 5 bases and 3 bases respectively, with 13 bases between them. CDR1 is SGHAT, CDR2 FQDESV, per germline (reference sequence). The full variable domain, completed using reference TRBV11-1 and TRBJ1-1, is EAEVAQSPRYKITEKSQAVAFWCDPISGHATLYWYRQILGQGPELLVQFQDESVVDDSQLPKDRFSAERLKGVDSTLKIQPAELGDSAMYLCASSPGLQDTEAFFGQGTRLTVV.

The chain employs TRBV2 and TRBJ2-1; TRBD1 might be the D (6 bases). Germline V CDR1 and CDR2: SNHLY, FYNNEI. There are 13 residues in the CDR3. Trimming left V 6 bases short and J 3 bases short, with 9 bases between. In DNA form, the CDR3 reads TGTGCCAGCAGGGAACAGGGCTACAATGAGCAGTTCTTC. This gives the protein CASREQGYNEQFF.